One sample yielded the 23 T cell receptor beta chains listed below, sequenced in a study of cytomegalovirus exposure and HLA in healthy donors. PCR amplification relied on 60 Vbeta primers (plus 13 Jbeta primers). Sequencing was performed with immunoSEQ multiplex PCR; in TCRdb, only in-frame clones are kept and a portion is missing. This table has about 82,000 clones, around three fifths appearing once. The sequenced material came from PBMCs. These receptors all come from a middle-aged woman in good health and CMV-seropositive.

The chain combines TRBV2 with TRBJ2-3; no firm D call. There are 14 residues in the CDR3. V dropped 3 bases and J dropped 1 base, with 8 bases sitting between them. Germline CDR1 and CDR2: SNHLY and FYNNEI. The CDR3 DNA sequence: TGTGCCAGCAGTGAGATGGGCGGCACAGATACGCAGTATTTT. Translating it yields CASSEMGGTDTQYF.

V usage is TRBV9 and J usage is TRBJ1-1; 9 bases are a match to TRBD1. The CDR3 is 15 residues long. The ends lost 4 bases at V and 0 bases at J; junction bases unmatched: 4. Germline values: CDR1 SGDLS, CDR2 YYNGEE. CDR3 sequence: CASSPRDRVNTEAFF. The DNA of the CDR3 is TGTGCCAGCAGCCCCCGGGACAGGGTGAACACTGAAGCTTTCTTT.

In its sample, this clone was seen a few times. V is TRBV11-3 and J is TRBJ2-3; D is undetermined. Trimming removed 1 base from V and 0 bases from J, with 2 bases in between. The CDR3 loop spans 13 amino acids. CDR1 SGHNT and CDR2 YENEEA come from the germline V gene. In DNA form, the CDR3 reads TGTGCCAGCAGCTTAGCTAGCACAGATACGCAGTATTTT. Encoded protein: CASSLASTDTQYF. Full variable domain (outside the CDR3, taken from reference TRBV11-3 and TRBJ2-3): EAGVVQSPRYKIIEKKQPVAFWCNPISGHNTLYWYLQNLGQGPELLIRYENEEAVDDSQLPKDRFSAERLKGVDSTLKIQPAELGDSAVYLCASSLASTDTQYFGPGTRLTVL.

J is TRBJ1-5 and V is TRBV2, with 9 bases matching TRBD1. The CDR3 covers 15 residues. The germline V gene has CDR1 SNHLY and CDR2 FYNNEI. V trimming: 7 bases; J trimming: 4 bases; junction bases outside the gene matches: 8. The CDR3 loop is CASTMGQGLNQPQHF. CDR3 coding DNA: TGTGCCAGCACCATGGGACAGGGCTTAAATCAGCCCCAGCATTTT.

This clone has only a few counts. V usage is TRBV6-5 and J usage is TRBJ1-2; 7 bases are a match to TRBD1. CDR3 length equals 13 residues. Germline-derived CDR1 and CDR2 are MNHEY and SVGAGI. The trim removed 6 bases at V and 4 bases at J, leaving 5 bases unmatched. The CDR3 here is CASSRDSFYGYTF. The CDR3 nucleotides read TGTGCCAGCAGCCGGGACAGCTTCTATGGCTACACCTTC.

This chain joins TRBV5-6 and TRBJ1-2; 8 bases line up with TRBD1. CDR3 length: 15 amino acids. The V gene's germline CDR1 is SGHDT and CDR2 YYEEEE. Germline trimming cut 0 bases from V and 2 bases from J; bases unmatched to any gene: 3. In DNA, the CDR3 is TGTGCCAGCAGCTTGGGACAGGGGTGGAACTATGGCTACACCTTC. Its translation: CASSLGQGWNYGYTF.

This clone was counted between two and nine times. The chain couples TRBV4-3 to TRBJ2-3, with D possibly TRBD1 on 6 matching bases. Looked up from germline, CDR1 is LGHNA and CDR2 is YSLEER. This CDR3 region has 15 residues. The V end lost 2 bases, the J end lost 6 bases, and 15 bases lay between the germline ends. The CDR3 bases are TGCGCCAGCAGCCAATATGCCCAGGGGAAGGATACGCAGTATTTT. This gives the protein CASSQYAQGKDTQYF.

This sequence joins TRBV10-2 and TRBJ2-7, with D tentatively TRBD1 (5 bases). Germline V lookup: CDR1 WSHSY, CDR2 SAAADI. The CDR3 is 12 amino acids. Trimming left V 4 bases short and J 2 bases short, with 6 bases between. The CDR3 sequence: CASSGGPYEQYF. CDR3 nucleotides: TGCGCCAGCAGTGGGGGCCCCTACGAGCAGTACTTC.

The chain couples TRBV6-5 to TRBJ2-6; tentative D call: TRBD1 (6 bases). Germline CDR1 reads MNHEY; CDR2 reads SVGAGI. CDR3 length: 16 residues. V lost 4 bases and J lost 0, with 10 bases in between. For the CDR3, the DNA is TGTGCCAGCAGTTCGGGACATAACTCTGGGGCCAACGTCCTGACTTTC. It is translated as CASSSGHNSGANVLTF.

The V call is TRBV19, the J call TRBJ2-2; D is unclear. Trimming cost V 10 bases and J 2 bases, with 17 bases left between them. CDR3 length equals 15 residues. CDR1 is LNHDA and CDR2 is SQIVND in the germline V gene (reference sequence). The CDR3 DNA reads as TGTGCCACCCCGCGGCCCACAACTAACACCGGGGAGCTGTTTTTT. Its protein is CATPRPTTNTGELFF.

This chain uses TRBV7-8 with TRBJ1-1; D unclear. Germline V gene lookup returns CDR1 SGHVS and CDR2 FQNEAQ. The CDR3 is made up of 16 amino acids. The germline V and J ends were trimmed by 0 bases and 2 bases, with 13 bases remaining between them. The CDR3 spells CASSLANGLINTEAFF. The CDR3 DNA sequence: TGTGCCAGCAGCTTAGCAAATGGACTGATTAACACTGAAGCTTTCTTT.

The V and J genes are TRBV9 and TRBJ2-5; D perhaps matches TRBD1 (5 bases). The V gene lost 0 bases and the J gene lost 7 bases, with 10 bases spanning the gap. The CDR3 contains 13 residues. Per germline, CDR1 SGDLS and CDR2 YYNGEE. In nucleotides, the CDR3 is TGTGCCAGCAGCGTAGGTGATGGGGCGACCCAGTACTTC. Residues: CASSVGDGATQYF.

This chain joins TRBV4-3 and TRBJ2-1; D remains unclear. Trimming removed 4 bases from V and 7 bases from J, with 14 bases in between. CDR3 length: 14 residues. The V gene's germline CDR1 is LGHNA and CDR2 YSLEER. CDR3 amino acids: CASSPFVEENEQFF. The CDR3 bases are TGCGCCAGCAGCCCCTTTGTAGAGGAAAATGAGCAGTTCTTC.

In nucleotides, the CDR3 is TGTGCCAGCAGCATCCCGAACACGGGACTAGCGGAGAAAGCCCAAGAGACCCAGTACTTC. The encoded protein is CASSIPNTGLAEKAQETQYF. V usage is TRBV21-1 and J usage is TRBJ2-5; the table gives TRBD2 as D, unverified against the DNA. TRBV21-1 is shown as a pseudogene. This CDR3 spans 20 amino acids.

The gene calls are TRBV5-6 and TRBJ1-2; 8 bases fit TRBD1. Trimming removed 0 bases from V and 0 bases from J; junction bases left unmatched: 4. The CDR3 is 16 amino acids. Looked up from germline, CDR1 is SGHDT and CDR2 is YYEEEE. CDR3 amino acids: CASSLVGRGPNYGYTF. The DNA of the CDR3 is TGTGCCAGCAGCTTGGTGGGCAGGGGGCCTAACTATGGCTACACCTTC. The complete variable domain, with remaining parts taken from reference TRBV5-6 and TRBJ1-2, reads DAGVTQSPTHLIKTRGQQVTLRCSPKSGHDTVSWYQQALGQGPQFIFQYYEEEERQRGNFPDRFSGHQFPNYSSELNVNALLLGDSALYLCASSLVGRGPNYGYTFGSGTRLTVV.

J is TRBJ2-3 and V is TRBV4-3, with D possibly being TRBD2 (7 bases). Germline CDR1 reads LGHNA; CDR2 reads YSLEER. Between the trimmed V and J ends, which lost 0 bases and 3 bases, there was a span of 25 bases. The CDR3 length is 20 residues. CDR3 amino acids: CASSQELGGAGSVGTDTQYF. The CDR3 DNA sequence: TGCGCCAGCAGCCAAGAACTTGGGGGGGCAGGATCTGTAGGGACAGATACGCAGTATTTT.

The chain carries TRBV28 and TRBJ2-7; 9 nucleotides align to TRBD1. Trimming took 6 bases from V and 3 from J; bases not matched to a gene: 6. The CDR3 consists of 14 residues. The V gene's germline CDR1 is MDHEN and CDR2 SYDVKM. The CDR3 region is CASSYDRGFYEQYF. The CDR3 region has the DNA TGTGCCAGCAGCTACGACAGGGGGTTCTACGAGCAGTACTTC.

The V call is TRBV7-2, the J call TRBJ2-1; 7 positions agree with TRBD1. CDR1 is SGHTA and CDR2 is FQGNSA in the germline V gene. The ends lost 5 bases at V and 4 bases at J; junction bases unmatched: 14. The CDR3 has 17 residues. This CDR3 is CASSPWTGPGIYNEQFF. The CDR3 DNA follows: TGTGCCAGCAGCCCTTGGACAGGACCAGGGATTTACAATGAGCAGTTCTTC.

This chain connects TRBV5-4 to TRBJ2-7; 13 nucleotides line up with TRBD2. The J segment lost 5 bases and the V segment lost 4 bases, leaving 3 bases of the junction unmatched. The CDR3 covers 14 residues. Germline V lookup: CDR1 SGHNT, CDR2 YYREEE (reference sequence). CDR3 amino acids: CASSRGLAGNEQYF. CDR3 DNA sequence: TGTGCCAGCAGCCGGGGACTAGCGGGGAACGAGCAGTACTTC.

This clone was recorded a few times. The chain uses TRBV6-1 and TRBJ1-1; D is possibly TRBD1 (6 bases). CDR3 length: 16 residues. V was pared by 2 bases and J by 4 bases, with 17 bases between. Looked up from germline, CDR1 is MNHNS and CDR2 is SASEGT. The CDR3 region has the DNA TGTGCCAGCAGTGAAAGGAGGCGGGGGGCGAGCACTGAAGCTTTCTTT. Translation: CASSERRRGASTEAFF.

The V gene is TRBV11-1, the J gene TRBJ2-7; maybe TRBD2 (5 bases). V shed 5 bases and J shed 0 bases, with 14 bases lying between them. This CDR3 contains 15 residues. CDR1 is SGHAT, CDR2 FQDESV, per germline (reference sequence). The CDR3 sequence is CASSEGLGSSYEQYF. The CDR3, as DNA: TGTGCCAGCAGCGAAGGCCTAGGGAGCTCCTACGAGCAGTACTTC. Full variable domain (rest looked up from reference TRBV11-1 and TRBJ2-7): EAEVAQSPRYKITEKSQAVAFWCDPISGHATLYWYRQILGQGPELLVQFQDESVVDDSQLPKDRFSAERLKGVDSTLKIQPAELGDSAMYLCASSEGLGSSYEQYFGPGTRLTVT.

CDR3 in amino acids: CASSDEGGTSTDTQYF. CDR3 nucleotides: TGTGCCAGCAGTGACGAGGGTGGAACTAGCACAGATACGCAGTATTTT. The chain has TRBV6-4 and TRBJ2-3; possibly TRBD2 for D (5 bases). Per germline, CDR1 MRHNA and CDR2 SNTAGT. CDR3 length: 16 amino acids. V gave up 2 bases and J gave up 0 bases, with 12 bases separating them.

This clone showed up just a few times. CDR3 sequence reads: CASRDSGGWDTEAFF. The CDR3 DNA reads as TGTGCCAGCAGAGACAGTGGGGGCTGGGACACTGAAGCTTTCTTT. This chain connects TRBV28 to TRBJ1-1; possibly TRBD1 for D (6 bases). The V gene lost 6 bases and the J gene lost 3 bases, with 17 bases spanning the gap. Germline V gene sequence: CDR1 MDHEN, CDR2 SYDVKM. The CDR3 consists of 15 residues.